These 21 T cell receptor beta chains share one sample of origin, sequenced in a study of T cells in Graves' hyperthyroidism and ophthalmopathy. TCR beta CDR3 regions were amplified from RNA. First-round RT-PCR targeting the TCR CDR3 was performed with the HTBI primer set. Via MiXCR, TCRdb re-called the multiplex PCR reads, giving one row per CDR3 protein. The repertoire holds around 580,000 distinct CDR3 sequences, with around 45% as singletons. Sequencing was done on a sample of peripheral blood or thyroid tissue (not recorded which). The receptors were gathered from a young woman with Graves' hyperthyroidism.

As concerns this clonotype: This could be a read error, since a much larger clone is one nucleotide away. The chain couples TRBV7-8 to TRBJ2-5, with 9 bases identical to TRBD1. J was trimmed by 5 bases and V by 5 bases; bases with no gene match: 6. This CDR3 is built from 14 residues. Germline CDR1 SGHVS, CDR2 FQNEAQ. The CDR3 nucleotides read TGTGCCAGCAGCCGGACAGGGGAGGGGGAGACCCAGTACTTC. Translated: CASSRTGEGETQYF.

This clonotype has at least ten counts. The CDR3 nucleotides read TGTGCCGACACACCGGGGACTGAAGCTTTCTTT. Residues: CADTPGTEAFF. The V call is TRBV2, the J call TRBJ1-1; no definite D call. Trimming left V 11 bases short and J 5 bases short, with 12 bases between. The CDR3 runs 11 residues. The germline gives CDR1 SNHLY, CDR2 FYNNEI.

Many counts were recorded for this clonotype. V is TRBV7-8 and J is TRBJ2-7; tentative D call: TRBD1 (5 bases). This CDR3 region has 15 residues. Between the trimmed V and J ends, which lost 5 bases and 3 bases, there was a span of 17 bases. In germline, CDR1 is SGHVS, CDR2 FQNEAQ. CDR3 bases: TGTGCCAGCAGCCCCACGCGACAGAACAACTACGAGCAGTACTTC. This codes for CASSPTRQNNYEQYF.

At least ten counts were recorded for this clonotype. The genes are TRBV5-8 and TRBJ1-6; TRBD1 is a possible D gene (6 bases). Per germline, CDR1 SGHTS and CDR2 YDEGEE. This CDR3 comprises 14 residues. V gave up 1 base and J gave up 10 bases, with 12 bases separating them. This chain's CDR3 is CASSLQGRDSPLHF. CDR3 nucleotide sequence: TGTGCCAGCAGCTTGCAGGGGAGGGACTCACCCCTCCACTTT.

J is TRBJ1-4 and V is TRBV20-1; D gene uncertain. Trimming removed 0 bases at V and 13 bases at J, with 0 bases between. The CDR3 length is 8 residues. CDR1 and CDR2 from the germline V gene are DFQATT and SNEGSKA (reference sequence). The CDR3 nucleotides read TGCAGTGCTAGAGAACTGTTTTTT. Its translation: CSARELFF.

In its sample, this clonotype was seen a few times. The rearrangement links TRBV27 to TRBJ1-2, with no clear D. Looked up from germline, CDR1 is MNHEY and CDR2 is SMNVEV (reference sequence). V shed 6 bases and J shed 10 bases, with 24 bases lying between them. The CDR3 runs to 15 residues. CDR3 loop: CASSFSTPHSPSYTF. As DNA, the CDR3 is TGTGCCAGCAGCTTCTCAACCCCTCACAGCCCCTCCTACACCTTC.

The CDR3 DNA reads TGCAGTGTGAGTAGCGGGAGCTCCTACGAGCAGTACTTC. It is translated as CSVSSGSSYEQYF. The chain has TRBV20-1 and TRBJ2-7, with 9 bases fitting TRBD2. This CDR3 contains 13 residues. V was pared by 7 bases and J by 0 bases, with 4 bases of the junction left unmatched. Germline CDR1 DFQATT, CDR2 SNEGSKA (reference sequence).

This chain connects TRBV24-1 to TRBJ2-5; D is unresolved. This CDR3 contains 12 residues. V was trimmed by 7 bases and J by 5 bases, leaving 10 bases between them. CDR1 KGHDR and CDR2 SFDVKD come from the germline V gene. The CDR3 nucleotides are TGTGCCACCAGACCTAACAGTGAGACCCAGTACTTC. Protein product: CATRPNSETQYF.

The chain employs TRBV20-1 and TRBJ1-5; D is possibly TRBD1 (5 bases). Germline assignment: CDR1 DFQATT and CDR2 SNEGSKA (reference sequence). With 0 bases removed from V and 11 bases from J, the gap between germline ends came to 17 bases. CDR3 length equals 14 residues. The chain's CDR3 is CSARDPGGWETQHF. In DNA form, the CDR3 reads TGCAGTGCTAGAGATCCGGGGGGATGGGAGACCCAGCATTTT.

Ten or more counts support this clonotype. V and J are TRBV9 and TRBJ1-2, with 9 bases matching TRBD1. With V trimmed by 0 bases and J by 5 bases, 5 bases remained unmatched. The CDR3 sequence is 15 residues long. CDR1 and CDR2 (germline): SGDLS, YYNGEE. The CDR3 nucleotides are TGTGCCAGCAGCGTAGTGGGACAGGGATCATATGGCTACACCTTC. Its protein product is CASSVVGQGSYGYTF.

This clonotype has ten or more counts. The chain carries TRBV29-1 and TRBJ1-2; D call uncertain. In germline, CDR1 is SQVTM, CDR2 ANQGSEA. The CDR3 is made up of 12 amino acids. Trimming stripped 7 bases from V and 6 bases from J, with 15 bases between. CDR3 sequence (DNA): TGCAGCGCCCTAAGGACGACTGATGGCTACACCTTC. Translation gives CSALRTTDGYTF.

A note on this clonotype: It is unclear where the CDR3 begins or ends on the DNA, so no DNA is shown, and the CDR3 is as TCRdb lists it. The gene calls are TRBV5-1 and TRBJ1-4. The CDR3 has 16 residues if both end residues are counted. Per the germline V gene, CDR1 is SGHRS and CDR2 is YFSETQ. The CDR3: CASSLRLGSSGKNCFF.

V and J are TRBV7-9 and TRBJ2-5, with 7 nucleotides matching TRBD1. Germline V CDR1 and CDR2: SEHNR, FQNEAQ (reference sequence). V shed 5 bases and J 9 bases; nucleotides not matched to a gene: 18. CDR3 length equals 16 residues. CDR3 amino acids: CASSQGRTGPNQPQYF. In DNA form, the CDR3 reads TGTGCCAGCAGCCAAGGTCGGACAGGACCTAATCAGCCCCAGTACTTC. Combining the CDR3 with reference TRBV7-9 and TRBJ2-5 gives the whole variable domain DTGVSQNPRHKITKRGQNVTFRCDPISEHNRLYWYRQTLGQGPEFLTYFQNEAQLEKSRLLSDRFSAERPKGSFSTLEIQRTEQGDSAMYLCASSQGRTGPNQPQYFGPGTRLLVL.

With regard to this clonotype: Given a much more abundant clone one base away, this may be a read error. The rearrangement joins TRBV20-1 to TRBJ2-2, with D perhaps TRBD1 (6 bases). V was cut by 1 base and J by 1 base, with 7 bases left in between. Germline V gene data show CDR1 as DFQATT and CDR2 as SNEGSKA (reference sequence). There are 14 residues in the CDR3. The CDR3, as DNA: TGCAGTGCTAGAGGACAGGAGAACACCGGGGAGCTGTTTTTT. This encodes CSARGQENTGELFF.

This clonotype showed up many times. The CDR3 region is CSARERAATREQYF. The CDR3 region has the DNA TGCAGTGCTAGAGAGAGAGCGGCTACAAGGGAGCAGTACTTC. The chain couples TRBV20-1 to TRBJ2-7; perhaps TRBD2 as D (5 bases). The CDR3 extends over 14 amino acids. V lost 0 bases to trimming and J lost 7 bases, with 16 bases between them. Germline V gene sequence: CDR1 DFQATT, CDR2 SNEGSKA (reference sequence).

This clonotype has at least ten counts. The J gene is TRBJ1-6, the V gene TRBV2; 11 nucleotides match TRBD1. Germline-derived CDR1 and CDR2 are SNHLY and FYNNEI. The CDR3 covers 17 residues. With V trimmed by 6 bases and J by 7 bases, 11 bases remained unmatched. CDR3 in amino acids: CASRSGTGGIGNSPLHF. CDR3 nucleotides: TGTGCCAGCAGATCCGGGACAGGGGGAATTGGAAATTCACCCCTCCACTTT. Based on the CDR3 plus reference TRBV2 and TRBJ1-6, the full variable domain is EPEVTQTPSHQVTQMGQEVILRCVPISNHLYFYWYRQILGQKVEFLVSFYNNEISEKSEIFDDQFSVERPDGSNFTLKIRSTKLEDSAMYFCASRSGTGGIGNSPLHFGNGTRLTVT.

The V and J genes are TRBV29-1 and TRBJ2-7; no clear D. Germline CDR1 SQVTM, CDR2 ANQGSEA. The CDR3 consists of 12 residues. V was pared by 4 bases and J by 2 bases, with 9 bases between. CDR3 residues: CSVATSPYEQYF. For the CDR3, the DNA is TGCAGCGTTGCTACGAGCCCCTACGAGCAGTACTTC.

The rearrangement links TRBV7-3 to TRBJ2-1, with TRBD2 as a possible D gene (6 bases). Germline V lookup: CDR1 SGHTA, CDR2 FQGTGA. The CDR3 has 13 amino acids. Trimming removed 5 bases from V and 7 bases from J, with 12 bases in between. The CDR3 region has the DNA TGTGCCAGCAGCGTCTCACGGGAGAATGAGCAGTTCTTC. This translates into CASSVSRENEQFF. The whole variable domain, filled in from reference TRBV7-3 and TRBJ2-1, reads GAGVSQTPSNKVTEKGKYVELRCDPISGHTALYWYRQSLGQGPEFLIYFQGTGAADDSGLPNDRFFAVRPEGSVSTLKIQRTERGDSAVYLCASSVSRENEQFFGPGTRLTVL.

This chain joins TRBV2 and TRBJ1-1; 9 bases line up with TRBD1. CDR3 size: 18 residues. The germline V gene encodes CDR1 SNHLY and CDR2 FYNNEI. The V and J ends lost 6 bases and 3 bases, in that order; junction bases with no gene match: 17. CDR3 nucleotides: TGTGCCAGCAGCCCGGGACAGGGTTATTCGCATGGCTACACTGAAGCTTTCTTT. Residues: CASSPGQGYSHGYTEAFF.

This clonotype was detected ten times or more. The chain employs TRBV12-3 or TRBV12-4 and TRBJ1-5; no clear D. V lost 11 bases and J lost 1, with 12 bases in between. The length of the CDR3 is 13 residues. The CDR3 DNA is TGTGCCGTCGGGCCTGGGAGCAATCAGCCCCAGCATTTT. It encodes CAVGPGSNQPQHF.

The rearrangement uses TRBV9 and TRBJ2-7; 9 positions agree with TRBD1. This CDR3 has 14 residues. The germline CDR1 and CDR2 sequences are SGDLS and YYNGEE. Trimming took 4 bases from V and 6 from J; bases not matched to a gene: 8. The CDR3 DNA is TGTGCCAGCAGCCCCCAACTGACAGGGGGCGAGCAGTACTTC. Translating gives CASSPQLTGGEQYF.